Below, one T cell receptor beta chain is given with its context. What it binds is unknown. Germline V gene sequence: CDR1 SGDLS, CDR2 YYNGEE. V was pared by 0 bases and J by 0 bases, with 9 bases between. This CDR3 is 15 amino acids long. No progression to ophthalmopathy during 18 months of follow-up defined stable disease. Participants, patients aged 18 to 65, had newly diagnosed hyperthyroidism with a duration under 2 months. This sample was taken from a study of T cells in Graves' hyperthyroidism and ophthalmopathy. Whole-study findings and limits: In validation, the model predicted ophthalmopathy. These predictions came a median about 6.5 months before onset.

Amplified regions were TCR beta CDR3 sequences from RNA transcripts. A set of HTBI primers served as the primers for a first-round RT-PCR of the TCR CDR3. Using its own MiXCR run on the multiplex PCR reads, TCRdb lists one record per CDR3 protein. The data hold around 580,000 distinct CDR3 sequences, with about 43% observed a single time. The TCR originated in a woman under 30 with Graves' hyperthyroidism. The chain couples TRBV9 to TRBJ2-5, with a weak D call TRBD2 (6 bases). Specimen: peripheral blood or thyroid tissue (not recorded which). CDR3 in amino acids: CASSVGGTYQETQYF. The CDR3 coding sequence is TGTGCCAGCAGCGTAGGCGGGACGTACCAAGAGACCCAGTACTTC.